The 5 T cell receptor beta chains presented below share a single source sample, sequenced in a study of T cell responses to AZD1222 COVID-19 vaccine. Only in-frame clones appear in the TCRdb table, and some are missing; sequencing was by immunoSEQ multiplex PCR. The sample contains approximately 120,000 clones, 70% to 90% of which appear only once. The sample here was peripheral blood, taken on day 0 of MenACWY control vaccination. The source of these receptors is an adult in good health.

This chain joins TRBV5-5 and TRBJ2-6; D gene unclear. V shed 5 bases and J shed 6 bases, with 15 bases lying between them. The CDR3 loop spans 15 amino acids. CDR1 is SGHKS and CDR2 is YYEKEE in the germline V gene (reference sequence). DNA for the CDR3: TGTGCCAGCAGTTCGTACGGTACTGTGGCCAACGTCCTGACTTTC. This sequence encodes CASSSYGTVANVLTF.

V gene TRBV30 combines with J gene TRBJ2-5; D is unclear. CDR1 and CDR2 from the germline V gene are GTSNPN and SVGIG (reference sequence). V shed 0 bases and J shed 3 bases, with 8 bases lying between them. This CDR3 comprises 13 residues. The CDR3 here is CAWSVGRKETQYF. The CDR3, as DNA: TGTGCCTGGAGTGTTGGCAGGAAAGAGACCCAGTACTTC.

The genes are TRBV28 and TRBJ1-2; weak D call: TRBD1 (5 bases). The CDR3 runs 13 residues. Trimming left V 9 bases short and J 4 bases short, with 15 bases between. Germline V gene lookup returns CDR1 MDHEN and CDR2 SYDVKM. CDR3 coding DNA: TGTGCCAGTCGCCCGGGACTGACCTATGGCTACACCTTC. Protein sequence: CASRPGLTYGYTF.

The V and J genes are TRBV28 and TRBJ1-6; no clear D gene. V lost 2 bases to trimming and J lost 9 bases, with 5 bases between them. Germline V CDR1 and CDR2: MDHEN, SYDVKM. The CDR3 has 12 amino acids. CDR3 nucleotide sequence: TGTGCCAGCAGTTTAAAAGGTTCACCCCTCCACTTT. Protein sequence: CASSLKGSPLHF.

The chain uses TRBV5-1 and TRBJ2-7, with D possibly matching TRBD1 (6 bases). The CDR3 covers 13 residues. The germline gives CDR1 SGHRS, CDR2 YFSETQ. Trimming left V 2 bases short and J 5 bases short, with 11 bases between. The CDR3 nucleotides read TGCGCCAGCAGCTTACAGGGATTCCACGAGCAGTACTTC. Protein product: CASSLQGFHEQYF.